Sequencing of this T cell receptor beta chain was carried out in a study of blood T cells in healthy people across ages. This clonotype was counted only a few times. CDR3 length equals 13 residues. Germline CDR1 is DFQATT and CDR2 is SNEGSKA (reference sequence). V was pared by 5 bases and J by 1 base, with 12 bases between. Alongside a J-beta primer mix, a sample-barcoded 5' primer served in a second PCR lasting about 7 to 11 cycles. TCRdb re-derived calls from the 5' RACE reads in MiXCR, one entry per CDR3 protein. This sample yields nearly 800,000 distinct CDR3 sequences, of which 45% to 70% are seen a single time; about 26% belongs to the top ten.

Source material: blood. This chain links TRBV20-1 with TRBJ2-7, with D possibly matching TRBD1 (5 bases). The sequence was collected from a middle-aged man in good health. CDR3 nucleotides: TGCAGTGCTTCGACAGCCAAGTCCTACGAGCAGTACTTC. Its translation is CSASTAKSYEQYF.